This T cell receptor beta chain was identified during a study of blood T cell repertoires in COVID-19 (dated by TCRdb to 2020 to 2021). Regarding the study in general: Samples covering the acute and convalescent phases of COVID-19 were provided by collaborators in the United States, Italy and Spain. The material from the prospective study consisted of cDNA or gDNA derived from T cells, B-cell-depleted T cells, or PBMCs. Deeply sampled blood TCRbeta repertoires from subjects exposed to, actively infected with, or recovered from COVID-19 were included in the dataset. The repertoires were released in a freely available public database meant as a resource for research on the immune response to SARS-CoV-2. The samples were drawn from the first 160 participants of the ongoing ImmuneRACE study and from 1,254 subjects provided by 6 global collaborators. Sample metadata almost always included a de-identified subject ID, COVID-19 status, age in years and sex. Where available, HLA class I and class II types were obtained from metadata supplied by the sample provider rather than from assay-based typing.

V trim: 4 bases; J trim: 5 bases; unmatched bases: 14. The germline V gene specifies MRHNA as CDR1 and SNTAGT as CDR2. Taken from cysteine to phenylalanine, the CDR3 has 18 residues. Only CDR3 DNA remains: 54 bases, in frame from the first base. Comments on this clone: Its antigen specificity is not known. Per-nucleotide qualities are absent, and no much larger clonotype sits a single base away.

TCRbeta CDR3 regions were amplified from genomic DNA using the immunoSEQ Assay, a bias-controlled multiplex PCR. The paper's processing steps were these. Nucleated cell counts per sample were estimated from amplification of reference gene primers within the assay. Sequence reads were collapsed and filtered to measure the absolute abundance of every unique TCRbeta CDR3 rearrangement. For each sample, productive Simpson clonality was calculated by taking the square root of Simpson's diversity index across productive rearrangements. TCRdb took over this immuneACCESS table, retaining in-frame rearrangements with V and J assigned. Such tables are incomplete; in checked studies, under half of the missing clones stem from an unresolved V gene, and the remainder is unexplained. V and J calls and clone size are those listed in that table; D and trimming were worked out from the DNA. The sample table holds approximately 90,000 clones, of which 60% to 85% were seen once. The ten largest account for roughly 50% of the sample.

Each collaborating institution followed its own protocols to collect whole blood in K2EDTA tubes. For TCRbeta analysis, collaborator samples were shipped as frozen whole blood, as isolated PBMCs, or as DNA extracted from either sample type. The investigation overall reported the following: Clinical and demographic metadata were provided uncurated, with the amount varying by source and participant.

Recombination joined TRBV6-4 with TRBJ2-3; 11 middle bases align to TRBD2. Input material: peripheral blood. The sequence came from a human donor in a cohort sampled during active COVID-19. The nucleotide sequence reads TGTGCCAGCAGTGCACCGTTAGCGGGAGGGCCTGCTGGAGATACGCAGTATTTT. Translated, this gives CASSAPLAGGPAGDTQYF.